This TCR beta chain was recovered during a study of shared clonotypes between healthy human individuals. This clone was counted a few times. The germline gives CDR1 SQVTM, CDR2 ANQGSEA. Unmatched junction bases numbered 6, after V lost 5 bases and J lost 2 bases. The CDR3 has 15 amino acids. Sequencing used immunoSEQ multiplex PCR; TCRdb keeps in-frame clones, though not all of them. This sample has 300,000 to 400,000 clones, with around two thirds found just once. The source material was memory CD4+ T cells sorted from blood. Subset denoted: CD45RA-negative fraction. This clonotype originated in a man under 40 in good health. This chain uses TRBV29-1 with TRBJ2-3; TRBD1 matches 11 bases. CDR3 nucleotide sequence: TGCAGCGTTACCGGACAGGGGGCATACACAGATACGCAGTATTTT. It is translated as CSVTGQGAYTDTQYF.